The sequence of this TCR beta chain was determined in a study of CXCR3-negative and CXCR3-positive naive CD8 T cells. Looked up from germline, CDR1 is SEHNR and CDR2 is FQNEAQ (reference sequence). This CDR3 is built from 15 residues. UMI-labeled TRB cDNA libraries were prepared by 5' RACE. Using the 5' RACE reads, TCRdb records one entry per CDR3 protein without DNA. The data show some 56,000 distinct CDR3 sequences, and the top ten clones hold approximately 22%. About this clonotype: Its antigen is not known.

Study-level findings and limits: Both naive subsets, CXCR3-negative and CXCR3-positive, displayed similar TRBV-TRBJ usage, unlike memory cells. Comparably high diversity marked both naive subsets, whereas memory CD8+ cells had much lower diversity.

The gene calls are TRBV7-9 and TRBJ2-4; TCRdb proposes TRBD2, but this gene call is untestable without DNA. The sample consisted of memory CD8+ T cells from blood. This receptor was taken from a human donor in good health. Some clones in this sample may be carry-over from other donors' samples. The chain's CDR3 is CASSSPGIDKNIQYF.